The sequence of this T cell receptor beta chain was determined in a study of CD8 T cells in ankylosing spondylitis (dated by TCRdb to about 2017). With respect to the entire study: T cell receptor beta repertoires were profiled in healthy donors and ankylosing spondylitis patients so that disease-linked TCR variants could be found. In total, the full study cohort was made up of nearly 110 healthy donors and roughly 27 ankylosing spondylitis patients. Peripheral blood samples were taken, and synovial fluid was additionally collected from ankylosing spondylitis patients. Results and caveats for the whole study, not just this receptor: Significant enrichment of the disease-linked clones was reported in matched synovial fluid samples from ankylosing spondylitis patients. Blood from ankylosing spondylitis patients appeared to be characterized by a TCR beta motif composed of eight highly homologous amino acid variants. A CD8+ phenotype was shown by the disease-linked clones, which were found at relatively low frequencies in peripheral blood. Some TCR beta motif variants had previously been reported in synovial fluid and blood of reactive arthritis patients, which suggested common disease-initiation mechanisms.

These reads were obtained on an Illumina HiSeq 2500. Quantitative 5'-RACE with molecular barcodes was the method used to prepare the TCR beta libraries. Regarding the original processing steps: To identify disease-linked TCR variants, a new computational method was used, one built on a probabilistic model of VDJ rearrangement. The public reads were reprocessed in TCRdb via fastp at Q25 and MiXCR, keeping in-frame beta chains. Every distinct CDR3 protein forms one entry, paired with its most common genes and DNA. The V and J calls here are based on TCRdb, not the publication. In all, the sample holds more than 500,000 distinct CDR3 sequences, and approximately 5% of those were seen once. The top ten hold roughly 3.2% of the sample. Its CDR3 holds 17 amino acids, cysteine through phenylalanine. The DNA shown is the 51-base CDR3, in frame from base 1. The V and J ends are trimmed by 3 bases and 0 bases, leaving 16 bases between them. For CDR1 and CDR2, the germline V gene lists SGDLS and YYNGEE.

The table lists this clonotype with many counts. Its binding antigen is unknown. No base qualities exist here, and no much larger clone lies one base off it. Material for sequencing was blood, either unsorted or a sorted T cell fraction (not recorded which). The source is a male donor with ankylosing spondylitis. The sequence is built from TRBV9 and TRBJ2-1; the D gene is perhaps TRBD1 or TRBD2, as each covers 7 bases. The CDR3 protein is CASSAGGGTRSYNEQFF. At the DNA level, the sequence is TGTGCCAGCAGCGCAGGGGGAGGGACCCGCTCCTACAATGAGCAGTTCTTC.